A single sample gave rise to the 31 T cell receptor beta chains below, sequenced in a study of CD8 T cells in ankylosing spondylitis. TCRdb redid the calling of the 5' RACE reads with MiXCR, one entry per CDR3 protein. The sample includes 100,000 to 150,000 distinct CDR3 sequences, around 8.5% of them seen just once. The sequencing input was blood, either unsorted or a sorted T cell fraction (not recorded which). The receptors were sampled from a male donor with ankylosing spondylitis or in good health (not recorded which).

This clonotype has ten or more counts. Here the CDR3 reads CASSDRGLTDTQYF. The CDR3 nucleotides are TGTGCCAGCAGTGACAGGGGACTCACAGATACGCAGTATTTT. The chain joins TRBV25-1 to TRBJ2-3; D may be TRBD1 or TRBD2 (6 bases each). Germline CDR1 reads MGHDK; CDR2 reads SYGVNS. The CDR3 length is 14 residues. V gave up 3 bases and J gave up 2 bases, with 9 bases separating them.

This clonotype was seen many times. CDR3 protein: CASSPGAGVPDNEQFF. Written as DNA, the CDR3 is TGCGCCAGCAGCCCCGGGGCGGGAGTACCTGACAATGAGCAGTTCTTC. The chain has TRBV5-1 and TRBJ2-1, with TRBD2 matching over 7 bases. Losses at the gene ends were 4 bases for V and 5 bases for J; bases not matched to a gene: 12. This CDR3 has 16 residues. From germline, CDR1 is SGHRS and CDR2 YFSETQ.

Notes on this clonotype: Possible read error: a much larger clone is one base away. The V gene is TRBV5-1, the J gene TRBJ2-5; 9 nucleotides line up with TRBD2. The CDR3 is 16 amino acids. From germline, CDR1 is SGHRS and CDR2 YFSETQ. CDR3 protein: CASSRVAGEVGETQCF. CDR3 nucleotides: TGCGCCAGCAGCCGAGTAGCGGGAGAGGTCGGAGAGACCCAGTGCTTC. Full variable domain (missing parts from reference TRBV5-1 and TRBJ2-5): KAGVTQTPRYLIKTRGQQVTLSCSPISGHRSVSWYQQTPGQGLQFLFEYFSETQRNKGNFPGRFSGRQFSNSRSEMNVSTLELGDSALYLCASSRVAGEVGETQCFGPGTRLLVL.

Ten or more counts support this clonotype. This chain links TRBV27 with TRBJ2-1; 8 bases are a match to TRBD1. Per germline, CDR1 MNHEY and CDR2 SMNVEV (reference sequence). The CDR3 has 15 amino acids. The ends lost 3 bases at V and 6 bases at J; junction bases unmatched: 7. This chain's CDR3 is CASSFQGQGVNEQFF. The CDR3 DNA is TGTGCCAGCAGTTTCCAAGGACAGGGCGTCAATGAGCAGTTCTTC.

This clonotype was recorded at least ten times. V and J are TRBV25-1 and TRBJ2-7; D gene unclear. The CDR3 runs 11 residues. Trimming removed 5 bases at V and 3 bases at J, with 5 bases between. The germline gives CDR1 MGHDK, CDR2 SYGVNS. The CDR3, as DNA: TGTGCCAGCAGTACCATCTACGAGCAGTACTTC. It codes for CASSTIYEQYF.

In this sample, this clonotype turned up many times. The rearrangement uses TRBV6-1 and TRBJ1-5, with D unresolved. Germline CDR1 and CDR2: MNHNS and SASEGT. Trimming pared 7 bases from V and 4 bases from J, leaving 11 bases between. CDR3 size: 13 residues. CDR3 DNA: TGTGCCAGCAAGGCGTCGCTGAATCAGCCCCAGCATTTT. Its protein is CASKASLNQPQHF.

The chain joins TRBV29-1 to TRBJ2-7; TRBD1 or TRBD2 may be the D gene (6 bases each). V was shortened by 4 bases and J by 5 bases, with 12 bases between the two germline ends. The CDR3 is 12 amino acids. Germline V gene lookup returns CDR1 SQVTM and CDR2 ANQGSEA. The CDR3 loop is CSVGMGGDEQYF. As DNA, the CDR3 is TGCAGCGTTGGGATGGGGGGCGACGAGCAGTACTTC.

The table lists this clonotype with many counts. The genes are TRBV6-5 and TRBJ2-7; D ambiguous. This CDR3 has 14 residues. V was trimmed by 4 bases and J by 5 bases, leaving 15 bases between them. Per germline, CDR1 MNHEY and CDR2 SVGAGI. CDR3: CASSSPLVSHEQYF. The CDR3 DNA reads TGTGCCAGCAGTTCGCCGCTAGTATCCCACGAGCAGTACTTC.

This clonotype was observed many times. The V and J genes are TRBV9 and TRBJ2-2; maybe TRBD2 (5 bases). The germline gives CDR1 SGDLS, CDR2 YYNGEE. The CDR3 runs to 16 residues. Trimming cost V 0 bases and J 3 bases, with 12 bases left between them. The CDR3 region has the DNA TGTGCCAGCAGCGTAGTTGAGGGCGAAGACACCGGGGAGCTGTTTTTT. Protein product: CASSVVEGEDTGELFF. Looking up the rest from reference TRBV9 and TRBJ2-2 gives the full variable domain: DSGVTQTPKHLITATGQRVTLRCSPRSGDLSVYWYQQSLDQGLQFLIQYYNGEERAKGNILERFSAQQFPDLHSELNLSSLELGDSALYFCASSVVEGEDTGELFFGEGSRLTVL.

This clonotype has only a few counts. CDR3 sequence: CASSGTLAGTDEQFF. The CDR3 nucleotides are TGTGCCAGCAGCGGCACACTAGCGGGAACAGATGAGCAGTTCTTC. The V and J genes are TRBV7-6 and TRBJ2-1; 10 positions match TRBD2. With V trimmed by 5 bases and J by 8 bases, 9 bases remained unmatched. In germline, CDR1 is SGHVS, CDR2 FNYEAQ. The CDR3 length is 15 residues. Full variable domain (remainder filled in from reference TRBV7-6 and TRBJ2-1): GAGVSQSPRYKVTKRGQDVALRCDPISGHVSLYWYRQALGQGPEFLTYFNYEAQQDKSGLPNDRFSAERPEGSISTLTIQRTEQRDSAMYRCASSGTLAGTDEQFFGPGTRLTVL.

V and J are TRBV19 and TRBJ2-2, with TRBD2 matching 10 bases. CDR3 length: 14 amino acids. The germline gives CDR1 LNHDA, CDR2 SQIVND (reference sequence). V trimming: 9 bases; J trimming: 6 bases; junction bases outside the gene matches: 7. Here the CDR3 reads CASTGTSEAGELFF. The CDR3 nucleotides are TGTGCCAGCACCGGGACTAGCGAAGCCGGGGAGCTGTTTTTT.

This clonotype has ten or more counts. The gene calls are TRBV5-1 and TRBJ2-1, with D possibly being TRBD1 (5 bases). The CDR3 loop spans 13 amino acids. CDR1 and CDR2 from the germline V gene are SGHRS and YFSETQ. V was cut by 4 bases and J by 6 bases, with 11 bases left in between. The CDR3 reads CASSRGPGNEQFF. The CDR3 nucleotides read TGCGCCAGCAGCAGGGGTCCGGGCAATGAGCAGTTCTTC.

The chain employs TRBV7-8 and TRBJ1-1; no clear D. The V and J ends lost 7 bases and 3 bases respectively, with 12 bases between them. The CDR3 covers 13 residues. From germline, CDR1 is SGHVS and CDR2 FQNEAQ. CDR3 nucleotides: TGTGCCAGCACCTTGGGGTGGGACACTGAAGCTTTCTTT. Its protein is CASTLGWDTEAFF.

This clonotype was seen many times. The chain has TRBV6-2 or TRBV6-3 and TRBJ2-5; TRBD2 aligns across 11 bases. The length of the CDR3 is 18 residues. After removal of 4 bases from V and 0 bases from J, the junction contained 10 bases not matched to a gene. CDR1 is MNHEY and CDR2 is SVGEGT in the germline V gene. This chain's CDR3 is CASSFSLRLAGNQETQYF. CDR3 nucleotide sequence: TGTGCCAGCAGTTTCTCCCTCCGACTAGCGGGAAACCAAGAGACCCAGTACTTC.

At least ten counts were recorded for this clonotype. The chain joins TRBV9 to TRBJ2-6; a possible D gene is TRBD2 (5 bases). The CDR3 totals 15 residues. Trimming took off 2 bases at V and 4 bases at J, with 10 bases between the two ends. Germline values: CDR1 SGDLS, CDR2 YYNGEE. The CDR3 spells CASSVRGAGANVLTF. CDR3 DNA sequence: TGTGCCAGCAGCGTCCGGGGAGCCGGGGCCAACGTCCTGACTTTC.

This clonotype was recorded many times. The chain carries TRBV6-1 and TRBJ1-5, with 8 nucleotides matching TRBD1. The J segment lost 4 bases and the V segment lost 6 bases, leaving 8 bases of the junction unmatched. Germline CDR1 reads MNHNS; CDR2 reads SASEGT. This CDR3 has 15 amino acids. CDR3 loop: CASSIDRGGNQPQHF. The CDR3 DNA reads as TGTGCCAGCAGCATAGACAGGGGAGGAAATCAGCCCCAGCATTTT.

The gene calls are TRBV7-2 and TRBJ1-1; no firm D call. This CDR3 is built from 14 residues. Trimming shortened V by 2 bases and J by 3 bases, and 10 bases separated the two germline ends. Germline CDR1 SGHTA, CDR2 FQGNSA. The CDR3 coding sequence is TGTGCCAGCAGCTTAAAGAGGGTTGACACTGAAGCTTTCTTT. Its protein is CASSLKRVDTEAFF.

J is TRBJ2-3 and V is TRBV29-1; TRBD2 agrees at 7 bases. Germline V gene data show CDR1 as SQVTM and CDR2 as ANQGSEA. CDR3 length: 10 amino acids. J lost 9 bases, V lost 4 bases, and 1 base had no gene match. The CDR3 is CSVVRGTQYF. As DNA, the CDR3 is TGCAGCGTTGTGCGGGGGACGCAGTATTTT.

The chain recombines TRBV7-2 with TRBJ2-3, with unresolved D. Per the germline V gene, CDR1 is SGHTA and CDR2 is FQGNSA. Trimming removed 4 bases at V and 0 bases at J, with 17 bases between. The CDR3 is made up of 17 amino acids. The CDR3 DNA is TGTGCCAGCAGCTCCCGGGCGGTATGGGGTAGCACAGATACGCAGTATTTT. Protein: CASSSRAVWGSTDTQYF.

This clonotype was seen a handful of times. The chain carries TRBV18 and TRBJ2-1; 7 nucleotides align to TRBD1. The CDR3 covers 13 residues. The V gene's germline CDR1 is KGHSH and CDR2 LQKENI. V shed 5 bases and J 7 bases; nucleotides not matched to a gene: 5. CDR3 bases: TGTGCCAGCTCATTATTACAGGGGAATGAGCAGTTCTTC. As protein: CASSLLQGNEQFF.

This clonotype showed up many times. CDR3 protein: CASSLPPYTGELFF. DNA of the CDR3: TGTGCCAGCAGTTTACCCCCATACACCGGGGAGCTGTTTTTT. The gene calls are TRBV12-3 or TRBV12-4 and TRBJ2-2; unclear D gene. The CDR3 contains 14 residues. Trimming took 2 bases from V and 3 from J, leaving 7 bases between them.

This clonotype was picked up a small number of times. The chain carries TRBV5-4 and TRBJ1-1, with 9 nucleotides matching TRBD1. J lost 10 bases, V lost 0 bases, and 4 bases had no gene match. The CDR3 is made up of 13 amino acids. The germline V gene has CDR1 SGHNT and CDR2 YYREEE (reference sequence). CDR3 loop: CASSLGGTGIAFF. The CDR3 DNA follows: TGTGCCAGCAGCTTGGGAGGGACAGGGATAGCTTTCTTT.

This clonotype was picked up many times. V usage is TRBV12-3 or TRBV12-4 and J usage is TRBJ2-7, with 11 bases matching TRBD2. The CDR3 loop spans 15 amino acids. V trimming: 5 bases; J trimming: 1 base; junction bases outside the gene matches: 4. The CDR3 coding sequence is TGTGCCAGCAGTAAAACTAGCGGGAGTTCCTACGAGCAGTACTTC. The encoded protein is CASSKTSGSSYEQYF.

At least ten counts were recorded for this clonotype. The genes are TRBV7-8 and TRBJ2-7; TRBD2 matches 7 bases. Germline CDR1 reads SGHVS; CDR2 reads FQNEAQ. This CDR3 spans 15 amino acids. Trimming at V came to 5 bases and at J to 6 bases, leaving 13 bases not matched to a gene. CDR3 sequence: CASSRPYRGVLEQYF. CDR3 nucleotide sequence: TGTGCCAGCAGCCGTCCGTATCGGGGGGTCCTCGAGCAGTACTTC.

This clonotype was seen a handful of times. V usage is TRBV20-1 and J usage is TRBJ2-2; TRBD2 aligns across 7 bases. The CDR3 sequence is 15 residues long. Germline CDR1 and CDR2: DFQATT and SNEGSKA (reference sequence). J gave up 5 bases and V 6 bases, and 12 bases lay outside the gene matches. CDR3 bases: TGCAGTGCGGCCCGCGGGAGAGGGAGGACCGGGGAGCTGTTTTTT. Translating gives CSAARGRGRTGELFF.

In its sample, this clonotype was seen a few times. The chain employs TRBV5-6 and TRBJ2-1; D unclear. CDR3 length: 14 residues. Trimming cost V 5 bases and J 10 bases, with 19 bases left between them. CDR1 is SGHDT and CDR2 is YYEEEE in the germline V gene. The CDR3 DNA reads as TGTGCCAGCAGTCAAGCTCCTTATAGTCCCGAGCAGTTCTTC. Its translation: CASSQAPYSPEQFF.

The table lists this clonotype with a few counts. The chain carries TRBV29-1 and TRBJ2-3; D is undetermined. Trimming removed 3 bases at V and 3 bases at J, with 7 bases between. CDR3 length: 12 residues. Germline lookup yields CDR1 SQVTM and CDR2 ANQGSEA. The CDR3 reads CSVDSRTDTQYF. For the CDR3, the DNA is TGCAGCGTTGATTCTAGAACAGATACGCAGTATTTT.

This clonotype occurred many times. The chain couples TRBV3-1 to TRBJ2-1; D is ambiguous. Germline V gene sequence: CDR1 LGHDT, CDR2 YNNKEL (reference sequence). CDR3 length: 13 amino acids. Trimming took off 2 bases at V and 5 bases at J, with 7 bases between the two ends. This chain's CDR3 is CASSQYVNNEQFF. The DNA for the CDR3 is TGTGCCAGCAGCCAATACGTTAACAATGAGCAGTTCTTC.

In this sample, this clonotype turned up a few times. The V and J genes are TRBV20-1 and TRBJ2-1; 9 bases fit TRBD1. With V trimmed by 0 bases and J by 3 bases, 3 bases remained unmatched. Germline CDR1 is DFQATT and CDR2 is SNEGSKA (reference sequence). The CDR3 totals 15 residues. CDR3 DNA sequence: TGCAGTGCTAGAGATCGGGACAGGGTCTACAATGAGCAGTTCTTC. The encoded protein is CSARDRDRVYNEQFF.

CDR3 residues: CASSLLGPGANVLTF. In DNA, the CDR3 is TGCGCCAGCAGCTTGTTGGGGCCTGGGGCCAACGTCCTGACTTTC. V and J are TRBV5-1 and TRBJ2-6, with a tentative D call TRBD1 (5 bases). CDR3 length: 15 residues. CDR1 is SGHRS, CDR2 YFSETQ, per germline. Deletions cut 1 base from V and 2 bases from J, with 7 bases between.

This clonotype has ten or more counts. This chain joins TRBV5-1 and TRBJ1-1; D gene unclear. V was shortened by 4 bases and J by 1 base, with 17 bases between the two germline ends. The germline V gene has CDR1 SGHRS and CDR2 YFSETQ. This CDR3 is 16 amino acids long. The CDR3 loop is CASSDRPIQTNTEAFF. DNA for the CDR3: TGCGCCAGCAGCGACCGGCCCATACAAACGAACACTGAAGCTTTCTTT.